One and the same sample provided the 7 T cell receptor beta chains below, sequenced in a study of vaccination and CD4 T cells after COVID-19. The Oncomine TCR Beta short-read assay generated sequence data from the DNA of cultured CD4+ T cells. TCRdb processed the PCR reads anew with MiXCR; each CDR3 protein has one entry. The data hold roughly 20,000 distinct CDR3 sequences, with roughly 40% observed a single time. For these TCRs, the target antigens are not known. Treatment specified: roughly 10-day PBMC culture with coronavirus spike peptide pools or control peptides (ViraFEST assay). This specimen consisted of CD4+ T cells from blood, cultured in vitro, obtained after SARS-CoV-2 vaccination. The receptors originated from a human donor who had recovered from COVID-19.

The sample holds a few counts of this clonotype. The rearrangement joins TRBV6-1 to TRBJ1-6; D is unclear. V gave up 7 bases and J gave up 7 bases, with 8 bases separating them. CDR1 and CDR2 from the germline V gene are MNHNS and SASEGT. The CDR3 has 12 residues. This chain's CDR3 is CASTIPNSPLHF. Written as DNA, the CDR3 is TGTGCCAGCACTATACCCAATTCACCCCTCCACTTT.

The V gene is TRBV20-1, the J gene TRBJ1-1, with D unresolved. Germline CDR1 reads DFQATT; CDR2 reads SNEGSKA (reference sequence). The CDR3 sequence is 14 residues long. The V end was cut by 0 bases, the J end by 4 bases, with 12 bases between. The CDR3 spells CSARERMVGTEAFF. As DNA, the CDR3 is TGCAGTGCTAGAGAGCGCATGGTGGGCACTGAAGCTTTCTTT.

This sequence joins TRBV28 and TRBJ1-2; 8 bases are shared with TRBD1. This CDR3 is 15 amino acids long. Germline-derived CDR1 and CDR2 are MDHEN and SYDVKM. The J segment lost 4 bases and the V segment lost 6 bases, leaving 10 bases of the junction unmatched. As DNA, the CDR3 is TGTGCCAGCAGAGAGAGGACAGGGTTCAGCTATGGCTACACCTTC. It encodes CASRERTGFSYGYTF.

The V call is TRBV5-1, the J call TRBJ2-5; D remains unclear. Per germline, CDR1 SGHRS and CDR2 YFSETQ. The CDR3 spans 14 residues. Trimming pared 0 bases from V and 5 bases from J, leaving 11 bases between. The CDR3 DNA sequence: TGCGCCAGCAGCTTGGGTCGTAAAGGGGAGACCCAGTACTTC. This encodes CASSLGRKGETQYF.

The V and J genes are TRBV6-5 and TRBJ2-1; 9 bases align to TRBD2. Trimming took 2 bases from V and 2 from J; bases not matched to a gene: 7. The CDR3 length is 17 residues. CDR1 MNHEY and CDR2 SVGAGI come from the germline V gene. CDR3 sequence reads: CASSYTASGMPYNEQFF. Written as DNA, the CDR3 is TGTGCCAGCAGTTACACGGCTAGCGGGATGCCCTACAATGAGCAGTTCTTC.

This clonotype has more than one count but fewer than ten. The chain carries TRBV28 and TRBJ1-1, with TRBD1 matching over 7 bases. CDR3 length: 12 amino acids. Per the germline V gene, CDR1 is MDHEN and CDR2 is SYDVKM. V shed 3 bases and J 7 bases; nucleotides not matched to a gene: 2. Written as DNA, the CDR3 is TGTGCCAGCAGTTTTGGACAGGTTGAAGCTTTCTTT. Its translation: CASSFGQVEAFF.

V usage is TRBV4-3 and J usage is TRBJ1-5; D remains ambiguous. CDR1 is LGHNA, CDR2 YSLEER, per germline. This CDR3 region has 16 residues. Trimming took off 0 bases at V and 2 bases at J, with 11 bases between the two ends. The CDR3 sequence is CASSQDVSRGNQPQHF. CDR3 DNA sequence: TGCGCCAGCAGCCAAGACGTTAGCCGGGGCAATCAGCCCCAGCATTTT.